These 29 T cell receptor beta chains came from one sample sequenced in a study of blood T cell repertoires in COVID-19. Assay: immunoSEQ multiplex PCR; the TCRdb copy retains only in-frame clones and omits some. The sample contains about 180,000 clones, 70% to 90% of which appear only once. Input material: peripheral blood. These receptors were collected from a man in his sixties with COVID-19, enrolled during active disease.

The chain employs TRBV5-1 and TRBJ2-7, with 7 bases that match TRBD1. The CDR3 is 14 amino acids. Unmatched junction bases numbered 5, after V lost 5 bases and J lost 0 bases. From germline, CDR1 is SGHRS and CDR2 YFSETQ. The CDR3 coding sequence is TGCGCCAGCAGGCCGGGACAGCACTCCTACGAGCAGTACTTC. Protein: CASRPGQHSYEQYF.

CDR3: CASSLGTGGGYTF. In DNA form, the CDR3 reads TGCGCCAGCAGCCTTGGGACAGGGGGTGGCTACACCTTC. The chain is built from TRBV5-1 and TRBJ1-2, with 11 nucleotides matching TRBD1. The CDR3 has 13 residues. Unmatched junction bases numbered 3, after V lost 4 bases and J lost 7 bases. Germline V CDR1 and CDR2: SGHRS, YFSETQ.

The V and J genes are TRBV24-1 and TRBJ2-7; 8 bases line up with TRBD1. CDR3 length: 13 residues. V trimming: 9 bases; J trimming: 4 bases; junction bases outside the gene matches: 7. Per germline, CDR1 KGHDR and CDR2 SFDVKD. DNA for the CDR3: TGTGCCACCGGGACAGGATCGGTTTACGAGCAGTACTTC. The encoded protein is CATGTGSVYEQYF.

V is TRBV6-6 and J is TRBJ2-7; no reliable D call. The CDR3 loop spans 15 amino acids. Trimming removed 6 bases from V and 2 bases from J, with 17 bases in between. The germline V gene has CDR1 MNHNY and CDR2 SVGAGI (reference sequence). The CDR3 sequence: CASSPQNSPPYEQYF. DNA of the CDR3: TGTGCCAGCAGCCCCCAAAATAGCCCTCCCTACGAGCAGTACTTC.

The chain combines TRBV4-2 with TRBJ1-5, with 7 bases identical to TRBD1. Germline loops: CDR1 LGHNA, CDR2 YNFKEQ. J lost 2 bases, V lost 3 bases, and 16 bases had no gene match. This CDR3 spans 19 amino acids. The CDR3 loop reads CASSQPTGAAGIGNQPQHF. CDR3 nucleotides: TGTGCCAGCAGCCAGCCAACAGGGGCGGCTGGAATAGGCAATCAGCCCCAGCATTTT.

The chain recombines TRBV13 with TRBJ2-2; 7 positions agree with TRBD2. Germline trimming cut 1 base from V and 7 bases from J; bases unmatched to any gene: 9. This CDR3 contains 16 residues. CDR1 PRHDT and CDR2 FYEKMQ come from the germline V gene (reference sequence). In DNA, the CDR3 is TGTGCCAGCAGCTTAGCCCCCGGGGGGACCTACGGGGAGCTGTTTTTT. Its translation: CASSLAPGGTYGELFF. Together with reference TRBV13 and TRBJ2-2, the CDR3 gives the full variable domain: AAGVIQSPRHLIKEKRETATLKCYPIPRHDTVYWYQQGPGQDPQFLISFYEKMQSDKGSIPDRFSAQQFSDYHSELNMSSLELGDSALYFCASSLAPGGTYGELFFGEGSRLTVL.

As regards this clone: The identical CDR3 is also encoded by other nucleotide sequences in the sample. The genes are TRBV18 and TRBJ2-5; no firm D call. Germline CDR1 KGHSH, CDR2 LQKENI. The CDR3 covers 12 residues. Trimming shortened V by 6 bases and J by 2 bases, and 7 bases separated the two germline ends. CDR3 protein: CASSPNQETQYF. DNA for the CDR3: TGTGCCAGCTCCCCCAATCAAGAGACCCAGTACTTC. Based on the CDR3 plus reference TRBV18 and TRBJ2-5, the full variable domain is NAGVMQNPRHLVRRRGQEARLRCSPMKGHSHVYWYRQLPEEGLKFMVYLQKENIIDESGMPKERFSAEFPKEGPSILRIQQVVRGDSAAYFCASSPNQETQYFGPGTRLLVL.

The chain uses TRBV5-1 and TRBJ1-1; D is perhaps TRBD1 (6 bases). The CDR3 covers 16 residues. Germline V CDR1 and CDR2: SGHRS, YFSETQ. The V and J ends lost 3 bases and 1 base respectively, with 16 bases between them. The CDR3 sequence: CASSSSTGHANTEAFF. In nucleotides, the CDR3 is TGCGCCAGCAGCTCGTCTACGGGACATGCGAACACTGAAGCTTTCTTT.

The V gene is TRBV3-1 (or the pseudogene TRBV3-2), the J gene TRBJ2-5; D remains ambiguous. Germline V gene data show CDR1 as LGHDT and CDR2 as YNNKEL (reference sequence). The V end was cut by 4 bases, the J end by 3 bases, with 6 bases between. CDR3 size: 12 residues. CDR3 in DNA: TGTGCCAGCAGCCTTTCTGAAGAGACCCAGTACTTC. Protein product: CASSLSEETQYF.

The chain carries TRBV18 and TRBJ1-6, with D perhaps TRBD1 (5 bases). The CDR3 is 17 amino acids. Germline CDR1 KGHSH, CDR2 LQKENI. V was cut by 4 bases and J by 0 bases, with 13 bases left in between. The chain's CDR3 is CASSRDSNLSYNSPLHF. CDR3 DNA sequence: TGTGCCAGCTCACGAGACAGCAACCTCTCCTATAATTCACCCCTCCACTTT.

V usage is TRBV27 and J usage is TRBJ1-5; TRBD1 matches at 9 bases. The germline gives CDR1 MNHEY, CDR2 SMNVEV (reference sequence). Losses at the gene ends were 6 bases for V and 4 bases for J; bases not matched to a gene: 7. This CDR3 has 15 amino acids. The CDR3 DNA is TGTGCCAGCAGGAAAACAGGGACAGGGAATCAGCCCCAGCATTTT. Encoded protein: CASRKTGTGNQPQHF.

The V gene is TRBV12-3 or TRBV12-4, the J gene TRBJ2-1; D is unclear. Trimming cost V 4 bases and J 9 bases, with 4 bases left between them. The CDR3 spans 10 residues. CDR3: CASSSREQFF. The CDR3 DNA follows: TGTGCCAGCAGTTCCCGTGAGCAGTTCTTC.

The count of this clone is one. This sequence joins TRBV11-3 and TRBJ2-3; TRBD2 matches at 8 bases. Unmatched junction bases numbered 6, after V lost 5 bases and J lost 5 bases. CDR1 is SGHNT and CDR2 is YENEEA in the germline V gene. The CDR3 contains 14 residues. CDR3 loop: CASSPRGGVDTQYF. The CDR3 bases are TGTGCCAGCAGCCCTCGGGGGGGAGTAGATACGCAGTATTTT.

This rearrangement joins TRBV6-5 to TRBJ2-5, with 12 positions matching TRBD2. CDR3 length: 14 residues. V shed 6 bases and J 4 bases; nucleotides not matched to a gene: 3. Germline values: CDR1 MNHEY, CDR2 SVGAGI. CDR3 amino acids: CASRLAGGVETQYF. In DNA, the CDR3 is TGTGCCAGCAGACTAGCGGGAGGCGTAGAGACCCAGTACTTC.

The J gene is TRBJ2-3, the V gene TRBV5-1, with D maybe TRBD1 (5 bases). The CDR3 sequence is 16 residues long. Germline CDR1 is SGHRS and CDR2 is YFSETQ. V shed 4 bases and J shed 2 bases, with 17 bases lying between them. The CDR3: CASSPKLAGSTDTQYF. As DNA, the CDR3 is TGCGCCAGCAGCCCCAAGTTGGCAGGGTCCACAGATACGCAGTATTTT.

The gene calls are TRBV11-3 and TRBJ2-2, with 10 bases aligning to TRBD2. The CDR3 totals 17 residues. CDR1 and CDR2 from the germline V gene are SGHNT and YENEEA. V shed 3 bases, J shed 7 bases, and the junction held 11 bases outside the gene matches. CDR3 protein: CASSFHRLAGVSGELFF. Written as DNA, the CDR3 is TGTGCCAGCAGCTTTCACCGCCTAGCGGGAGTCAGCGGGGAGCTGTTTTTT.

The chain joins TRBV6-4 to TRBJ2-2; TRBD1 agrees at 9 bases. The CDR3 runs to 15 residues. Trimming removed 5 bases from V and 7 bases from J; junction bases left unmatched: 8. Germline values: CDR1 MRHNA, CDR2 SNTAGT. The CDR3 region is CASSTGTGRFGELFF. In nucleotides, the CDR3 is TGTGCCAGCAGTACCGGGACAGGGCGTTTCGGGGAGCTGTTTTTT.

The V gene is TRBV19, the J gene TRBJ1-2, with TRBD1 as a possible D gene (6 bases). Trimming left V 5 bases short and J 4 bases short, with 14 bases between. Germline V CDR1 and CDR2: LNHDA, SQIVND (reference sequence). CDR3 length: 14 residues. The CDR3 spells CASSETGRRYGYTF. The CDR3 region has the DNA TGTGCCAGTAGTGAGACAGGAAGGCGCTATGGCTACACCTTC. The full variable domain, completed using reference TRBV19 and TRBJ1-2, is DGGITQSPKYLFRKEGQNVTLSCEQNLNHDAMYWYRQDPGQGLRLIYYSQIVNDFQKGDIAEGYSVSREKKESFPLTVTSAQKNPTAFYLCASSETGRRYGYTFGSGTRLTVV.

This clone was observed a handful of times. This chain connects TRBV3-1 (or the pseudogene TRBV3-2) to TRBJ2-7; TRBD2 matches at 9 bases. This CDR3 is built from 12 residues. Per germline, CDR1 LGHDT and CDR2 YNNKEL (reference sequence). The ends lost 8 bases at V and 5 bases at J; junction bases unmatched: 4. CDR3 coding DNA: TGTGCCAGCTCGCCTAGCGGGAACGAGCAGTACTTC. Amino acid sequence: CASSPSGNEQYF.

The genes are TRBV28 and TRBJ1-2, with D maybe TRBD1 (6 bases). Germline V CDR1 and CDR2: MDHEN, SYDVKM. Trimming cost V 7 bases and J 3 bases, with 12 bases left between them. The CDR3 has 13 amino acids. CDR3 coding DNA: TGTGCCAGCAAAAGGGGGGGCGACTATGGCTACACCTTC. Amino acids: CASKRGGDYGYTF.

The chain links TRBV7-3 to TRBJ1-6; D may be TRBD1 (6 bases). In germline, CDR1 is SGHTA, CDR2 FQGTGA. The CDR3 runs to 14 residues. Trimming stripped 2 bases from V and 6 bases from J, with 8 bases between. For the CDR3, the DNA is TGTGCCAGCAGCTTAGGGACAAGTAATTCACCCCTCCACTTT. It encodes CASSLGTSNSPLHF.

This clone was counted a single time. This chain joins TRBV5-4 and TRBJ2-5; 11 bases align to TRBD2. The ends lost 5 bases at V and 2 bases at J; junction bases unmatched: 5. Per the germline V gene, CDR1 is SGHNT and CDR2 is YYREEE (reference sequence). The CDR3 sequence is 15 residues long. CDR3 in amino acids: CASSSLAGGQETQYF. The CDR3 DNA reads TGTGCCAGCAGTTCCCTAGCGGGGGGACAAGAGACCCAGTACTTC.

The chain employs TRBV19 and TRBJ1-2, with D possibly matching TRBD1 (6 bases). V was pared by 4 bases and J by 8 bases, with 11 bases between. The CDR3 loop spans 12 amino acids. The germline V gene encodes CDR1 LNHDA and CDR2 SQIVND (reference sequence). The CDR3 sequence is CASSTGDGGYTF. In nucleotides, the CDR3 is TGTGCCAGTAGTACAGGGGATGGCGGCTACACCTTC. The whole variable domain, filled in from reference TRBV19 and TRBJ1-2, reads DGGITQSPKYLFRKEGQNVTLSCEQNLNHDAMYWYRQDPGQGLRLIYYSQIVNDFQKGDIAEGYSVSREKKESFPLTVTSAQKNPTAFYLCASSTGDGGYTFGSGTRLTVV.

On this clone itself: Other nucleotide sequences in the sample specify the same CDR3. The rearrangement uses TRBV7-6 and TRBJ2-7; the match to TRBD2 covers 10 bases. Germline V lookup: CDR1 SGHVS, CDR2 FNYEAQ. The junction had 6 bases not matched to a gene; V was cut back by 1 base and J by 6 bases. CDR3 size: 15 residues. The CDR3 reads CASSLGSSGSGEQYF. CDR3 in DNA: TGTGCCAGCAGCTTAGGGTCTAGCGGGAGCGGCGAGCAGTACTTC.

This chain links TRBV29-1 with TRBJ1-2, with 10 positions matching TRBD1. The germline V gene has CDR1 SQVTM and CDR2 ANQGSEA. There are 14 residues in the CDR3. The V gene end was trimmed by 7 bases and the J gene end by 4 bases; junction bases not matched to a gene: 9. CDR3 coding DNA: TGCAGCGCCGAACCGGGACAGGGGATCTATGGCTACACCTTC. This codes for CSAEPGQGIYGYTF.

The rearrangement joins TRBV7-3 to TRBJ1-6, with D possibly TRBD1 on 6 matching bases. CDR1 is SGHTA, CDR2 FQGTGA, per germline. The CDR3 has 13 amino acids. V was shortened by 2 bases and J by 16 bases, with 15 bases between the two germline ends. CDR3: CASSLYQGQPLHF. The CDR3 DNA reads as TGTGCCAGCAGCTTATATCAGGGACAACCACTCCACTTT. The full variable domain, with the rest looked up from reference TRBV7-3 and TRBJ1-6, is GAGVSQTPSNKVTEKGKYVELRCDPISGHTALYWYRQSLGQGPEFLIYFQGTGAADDSGLPNDRFFAVRPEGSVSTLKIQRTERGDSAVYLCASSLYQGQPLHFGNGTRLTVT.

Worth noting for this clone: At the DNA level, this CDR3 is encoded by other sequences in the same sample as well. J is TRBJ2-7 and V is TRBV5-5; 7 nucleotides align to TRBD1. With 4 bases clipped from V and 2 bases from J, the junction kept 3 bases outside the gene matches. Germline assignment: CDR1 SGHKS and CDR2 YYEKEE (reference sequence). The CDR3 totals 13 residues. CDR3 sequence: CASSQQGAYEQYF. The CDR3 nucleotides are TGTGCCAGCAGCCAGCAGGGGGCCTACGAGCAGTACTTC.

The chain uses TRBV5-6 and TRBJ1-5; 8 bases align to TRBD1. Trimming took 5 bases from V and 0 from J; bases not matched to a gene: 7. CDR3 length: 16 amino acids. Germline V gives CDR1 SGHDT, CDR2 YYEEEE. The CDR3 sequence: CASSYRDRYSNQPQHF. The CDR3 coding sequence is TGTGCCAGCAGTTACCGGGACAGGTATAGCAATCAGCCCCAGCATTTT.

This clone has just a few counts. The chain joins TRBV7-6 to TRBJ2-2, with D hard to call. V was clipped by 2 bases and J by 2 bases, with 9 bases between them. Looked up from germline, CDR1 is SGHVS and CDR2 is FNYEAQ. This CDR3 has 15 amino acids. CDR3 coding DNA: TGTGCCAGCAGCTTAAGTTGGAGAAACACCGGGGAGCTGTTTTTT. Translated, it gives CASSLSWRNTGELFF.